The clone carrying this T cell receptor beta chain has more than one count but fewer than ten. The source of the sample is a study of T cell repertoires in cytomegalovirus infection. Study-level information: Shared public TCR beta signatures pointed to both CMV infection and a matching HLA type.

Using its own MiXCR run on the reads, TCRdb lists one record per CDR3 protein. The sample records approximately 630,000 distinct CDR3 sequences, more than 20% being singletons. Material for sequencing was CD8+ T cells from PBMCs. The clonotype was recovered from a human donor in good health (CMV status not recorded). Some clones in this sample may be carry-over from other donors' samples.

DNA of the CDR3: TGTGCCAGCAGCGTAGGTGGTCACACTGAAGCTTTCTTT. Amino acid sequence: CASSVGGHTEAFF. The rearrangement uses TRBV9 and TRBJ1-1; D remains unclear. The germline V and J ends were trimmed by 0 bases and 3 bases, with 6 bases remaining between them. Germline values: CDR1 SGDLS, CDR2 YYNGEE. The CDR3 length is 13 residues.